This TCR beta chain stems from a study of human T cells and chemical hapten exposure. Study details: For sensitization, 2% DPC was applied to a roughly 2 cm by roughly 2 cm patch of upper inner arm skin.

V gave up 1 base and J gave up 5 bases, with 11 bases separating them. The CDR3 runs 14 residues. CDR1 is LGHDT and CDR2 is YNNKEL in the germline V gene (reference sequence). TCRdb independently ran MiXCR on the RACE reads; one entry per CDR3 protein. This table holds more than 70,000 distinct CDR3 sequences, 9.5% to 13% found once. Study-wide points: Expanded TCRs made up significantly more big CDR3 similarity clusters than controls did. High-frequency TCRs, those above 1 in 1000, stayed the same after DPC sensitization.

Ten or more counts support this clonotype. The antigen is undetermined. Specified time point: patch test 3, about 24 weeks after DPC sensitization. Specified treatment: therapeutic diphenylcyclopropenone sensitization with weekly scalp DPC. Unseparated into fractions, whole blood served as the source from which total RNA was extracted. The chain couples TRBV3-1 to TRBJ2-5; D ambiguous. This TCR was recovered from a woman in her 30s with alopecia areata. Some clones in this sample may be carry-over from other donors' samples. Specimen: whole blood, collected in connection with sensitization to the hapten diphenylcyclopropenone (DPC). This CDR3 is CASSQGGNEETQYF. The CDR3 nucleotides read TGTGCCAGCAGCCAAGGCGGTAATGAGGAGACCCAGTACTTC.